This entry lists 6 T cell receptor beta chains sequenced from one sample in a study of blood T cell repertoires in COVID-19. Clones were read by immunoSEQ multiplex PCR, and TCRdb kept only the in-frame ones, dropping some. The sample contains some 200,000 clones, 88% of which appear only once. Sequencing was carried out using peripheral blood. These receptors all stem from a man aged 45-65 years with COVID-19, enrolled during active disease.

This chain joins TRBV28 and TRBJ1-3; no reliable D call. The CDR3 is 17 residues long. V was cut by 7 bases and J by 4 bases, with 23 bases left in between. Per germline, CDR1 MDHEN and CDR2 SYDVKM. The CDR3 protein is CASIPSPGKGAGNTIYF. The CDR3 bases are TGTGCCAGCATCCCCTCGCCCGGGAAAGGCGCGGGAAACACCATATATTTT. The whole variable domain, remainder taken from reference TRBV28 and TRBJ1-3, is DVKVTQSSRYLVKRTGEKVFLECVQDMDHENMFWYRQDPGLGLRLIYFSYDVKMKEKGDIPEGYSVSREKKERFSLILESASTNQTSMYLCASIPSPGKGAGNTIYFGEGSWLTVV.

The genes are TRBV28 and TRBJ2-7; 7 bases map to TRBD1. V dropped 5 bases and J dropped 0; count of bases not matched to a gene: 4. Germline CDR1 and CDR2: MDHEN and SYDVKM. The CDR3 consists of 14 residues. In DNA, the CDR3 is TGTGCCAGCAGTAAGACAGGGTTCTCCTACGAGCAGTACTTC. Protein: CASSKTGFSYEQYF.

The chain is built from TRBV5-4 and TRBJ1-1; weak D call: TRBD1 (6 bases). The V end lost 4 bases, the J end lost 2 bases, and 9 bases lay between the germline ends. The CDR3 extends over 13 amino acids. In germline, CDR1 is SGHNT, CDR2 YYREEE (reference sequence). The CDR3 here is CASSVDSNTEAFF. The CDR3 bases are TGTGCCAGCAGCGTGGACAGTAACACTGAAGCTTTCTTT.

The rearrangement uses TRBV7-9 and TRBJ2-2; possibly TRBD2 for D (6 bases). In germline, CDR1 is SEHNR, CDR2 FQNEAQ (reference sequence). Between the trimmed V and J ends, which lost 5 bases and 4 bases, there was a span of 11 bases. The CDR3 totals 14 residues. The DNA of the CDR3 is TGTGCCAGCAGCCCAGCCGGGGGCACCGGGGAGCTGTTTTTT. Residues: CASSPAGGTGELFF.

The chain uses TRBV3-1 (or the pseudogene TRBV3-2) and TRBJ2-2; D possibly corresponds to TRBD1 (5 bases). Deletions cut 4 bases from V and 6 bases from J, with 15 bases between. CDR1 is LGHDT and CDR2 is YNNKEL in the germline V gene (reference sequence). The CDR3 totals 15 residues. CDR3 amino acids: CASSPRAGFPGELFF. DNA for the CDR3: TGTGCCAGCAGCCCCCGCGCAGGGTTCCCCGGGGAGCTGTTTTTT.

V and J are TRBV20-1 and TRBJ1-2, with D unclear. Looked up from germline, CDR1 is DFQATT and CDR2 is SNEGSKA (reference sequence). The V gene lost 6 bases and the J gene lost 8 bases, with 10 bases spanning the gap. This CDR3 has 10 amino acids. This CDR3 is CSARTVGYTF. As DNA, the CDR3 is TGCAGTGCCAGGACTGTGGGCTACACCTTC.